This entry describes one T cell receptor beta chain. This CDR3 has 16 residues. The V end lost 5 bases, the J end lost 1 base, and 18 bases lay between the germline ends. CDR1 is SGHRS and CDR2 is YFSETQ in the germline V gene. Repertoires were generated with immunoSEQ multiplex PCR, while TCRdb's copy carries only in-frame clones and drops some. The data hold around 1,100,000 clones, with 70% to 80% observed a single time. This entry belongs to a study of shared clonotypes between healthy human individuals. The sequence derives from a man aged 18 to 29 in good health. Some clones in this sample may be carry-over from other donors' samples. The gene calls are TRBV5-1 and TRBJ1-1; D gene ambiguous. The sample consisted of memory CD4+ T cells from PBMCs. Subset of the sample: CD45RA-negative fraction. CDR3 region: CASRLRDYVSNTEAFF. The CDR3 nucleotides are TGCGCCAGCAGACTAAGAGATTATGTATCGAACACTGAAGCTTTCTTT.